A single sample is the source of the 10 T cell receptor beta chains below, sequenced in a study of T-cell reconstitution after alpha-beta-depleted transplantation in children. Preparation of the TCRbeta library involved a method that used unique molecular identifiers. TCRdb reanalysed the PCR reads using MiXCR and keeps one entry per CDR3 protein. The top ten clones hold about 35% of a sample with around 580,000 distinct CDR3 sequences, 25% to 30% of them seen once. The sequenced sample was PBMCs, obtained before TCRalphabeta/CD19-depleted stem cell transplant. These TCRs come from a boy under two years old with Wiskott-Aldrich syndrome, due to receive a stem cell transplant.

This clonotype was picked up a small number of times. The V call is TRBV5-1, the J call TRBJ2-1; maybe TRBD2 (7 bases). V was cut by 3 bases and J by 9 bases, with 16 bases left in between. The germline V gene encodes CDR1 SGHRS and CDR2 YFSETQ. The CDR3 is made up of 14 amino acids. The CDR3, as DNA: TGCGCCAGCAGCTCGACGGGCGGGGGCACTGAGCAGTTCTTC. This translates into CASSSTGGGTEQFF.

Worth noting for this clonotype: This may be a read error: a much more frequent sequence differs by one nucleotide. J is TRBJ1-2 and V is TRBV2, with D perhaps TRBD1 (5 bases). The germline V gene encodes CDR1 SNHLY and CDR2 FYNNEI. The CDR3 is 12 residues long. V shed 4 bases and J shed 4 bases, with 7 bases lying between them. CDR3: CASSGQLYGYTF. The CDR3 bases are TGTGCCAGCAGTGGACAGCTCTATGGCTACACCTTC.

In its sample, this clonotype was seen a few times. The CDR3 sequence is CSATRAGGSTDTQYF. CDR3 nucleotides: TGCAGTGCAACCCGAGCGGGAGGAAGCACAGATACGCAGTATTTT. The chain has TRBV20-1 and TRBJ2-3; 9 bases are a match to TRBD2. This CDR3 spans 15 amino acids. CDR1 DFQATT and CDR2 SNEGSKA come from the germline V gene (reference sequence). V shed 6 bases, J shed 0 bases, and the junction held 7 bases outside the gene matches.

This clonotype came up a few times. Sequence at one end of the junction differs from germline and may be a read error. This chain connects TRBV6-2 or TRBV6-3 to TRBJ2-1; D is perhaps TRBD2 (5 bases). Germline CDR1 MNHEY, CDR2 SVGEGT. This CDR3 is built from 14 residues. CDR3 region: CATSGDGVRNEQFF. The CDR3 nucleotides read TGTGCCACCAGTGGAGACGGGGTTCGCAATGAGCAGTTCTTC.

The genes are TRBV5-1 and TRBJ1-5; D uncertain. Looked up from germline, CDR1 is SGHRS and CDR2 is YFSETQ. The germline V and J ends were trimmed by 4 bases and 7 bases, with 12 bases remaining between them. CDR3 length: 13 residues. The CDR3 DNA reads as TGCGCCAGCAGCCTTATTGCGGGACAGCCCCAGCATTTT. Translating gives CASSLIAGQPQHF.

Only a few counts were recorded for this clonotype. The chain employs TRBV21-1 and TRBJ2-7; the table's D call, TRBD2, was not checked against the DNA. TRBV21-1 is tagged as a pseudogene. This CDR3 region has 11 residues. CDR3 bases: TGTGCCAGCAGGCGGGACTACGAGCAGTACTTC. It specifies CASRRDYEQYF.

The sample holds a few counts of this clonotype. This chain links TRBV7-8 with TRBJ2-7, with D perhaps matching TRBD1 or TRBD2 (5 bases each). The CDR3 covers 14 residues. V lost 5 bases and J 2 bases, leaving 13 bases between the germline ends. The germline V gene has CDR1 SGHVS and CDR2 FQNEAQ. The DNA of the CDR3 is TGTGCCAGCAGCGGATCGGGACGGACCTACGAGCAGTACTTC. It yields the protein CASSGSGRTYEQYF.

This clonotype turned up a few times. The CDR3 bases are TGTGCCAGCAGCCCCTACGGAGGGAGCAATCAGCCCCAGCATTTT. As protein: CASSPYGGSNQPQHF. This chain uses TRBV6-1 with TRBJ1-5; no reliable D call. The V gene's germline CDR1 is MNHNS and CDR2 SASEGT. The CDR3 is 15 residues long. The ends were cut back, 6 bases at V and 1 base at J, with 13 bases in the middle.

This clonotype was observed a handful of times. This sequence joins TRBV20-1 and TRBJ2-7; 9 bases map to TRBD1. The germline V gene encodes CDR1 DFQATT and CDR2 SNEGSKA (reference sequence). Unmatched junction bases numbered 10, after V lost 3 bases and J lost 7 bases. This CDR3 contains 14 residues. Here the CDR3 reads CSARLQGANGEQYF. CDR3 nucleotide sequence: TGCAGTGCTAGGCTACAGGGGGCGAATGGGGAGCAGTACTTC.

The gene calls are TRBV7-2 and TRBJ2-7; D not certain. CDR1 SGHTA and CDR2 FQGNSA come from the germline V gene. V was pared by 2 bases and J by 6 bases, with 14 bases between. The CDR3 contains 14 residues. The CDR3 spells CASSLSTTGLEQYF. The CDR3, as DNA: TGTGCCAGCAGCTTATCCACTACCGGCCTCGAGCAGTACTTC.